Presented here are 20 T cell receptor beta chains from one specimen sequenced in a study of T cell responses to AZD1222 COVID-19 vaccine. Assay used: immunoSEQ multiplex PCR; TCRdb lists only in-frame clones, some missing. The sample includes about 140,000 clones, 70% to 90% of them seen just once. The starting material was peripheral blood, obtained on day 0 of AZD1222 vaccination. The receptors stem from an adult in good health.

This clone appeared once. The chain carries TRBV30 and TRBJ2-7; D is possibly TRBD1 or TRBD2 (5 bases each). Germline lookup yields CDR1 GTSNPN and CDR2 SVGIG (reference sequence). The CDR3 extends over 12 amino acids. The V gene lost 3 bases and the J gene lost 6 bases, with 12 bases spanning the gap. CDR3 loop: CAWREVGGEQYF. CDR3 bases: TGTGCCTGGAGGGAAGTTGGGGGCGAGCAGTACTTC.

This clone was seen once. Here the CDR3 DNA reads TGTGCCAGTAGTATCGGTAGCGGATCGGTTTACGAGCAGTACTTC. Its protein product is CASSIGSGSVYEQYF. The chain recombines TRBV19 with TRBJ2-7, with a tentative D call TRBD2 (6 bases). Germline V CDR1 and CDR2: LNHDA, SQIVND (reference sequence). The CDR3 spans 15 residues. Trimming removed 3 bases from V and 4 bases from J, with 16 bases in between.

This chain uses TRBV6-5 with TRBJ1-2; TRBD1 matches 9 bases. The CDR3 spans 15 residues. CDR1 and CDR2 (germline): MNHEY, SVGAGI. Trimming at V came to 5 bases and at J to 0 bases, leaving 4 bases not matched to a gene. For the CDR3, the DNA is TGTGCCAGCAGTCCCCGGGACAGGGCTAACTATGGCTACACCTTC. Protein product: CASSPRDRANYGYTF.

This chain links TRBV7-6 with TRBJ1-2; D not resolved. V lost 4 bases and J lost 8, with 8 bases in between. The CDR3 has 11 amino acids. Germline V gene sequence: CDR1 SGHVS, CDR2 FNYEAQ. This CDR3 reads CASSSQGGYTF. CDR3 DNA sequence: TGTGCCAGCAGCTCCCAAGGCGGCTACACCTTC.

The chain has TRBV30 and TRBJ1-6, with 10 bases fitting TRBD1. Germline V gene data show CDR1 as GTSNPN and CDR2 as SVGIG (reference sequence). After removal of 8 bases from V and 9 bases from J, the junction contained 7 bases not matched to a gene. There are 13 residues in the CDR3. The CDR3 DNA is TGTGCCCAAAGACAGGGGGCAGGTTCACCCCTCCACTTT. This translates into CAQRQGAGSPLHF.

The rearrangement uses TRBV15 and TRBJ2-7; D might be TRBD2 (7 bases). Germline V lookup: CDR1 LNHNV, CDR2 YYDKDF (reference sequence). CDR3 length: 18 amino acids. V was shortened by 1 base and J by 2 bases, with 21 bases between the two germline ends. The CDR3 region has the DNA TGTGCCACCAGCAGAGTTGGAGGCGGGGGCCCAGGGGCCTACGAGCAGTACTTC. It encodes CATSRVGGGGPGAYEQYF.

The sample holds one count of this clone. Here the CDR3 DNA reads TGTGCCAGCAGAAGACAGGGTAATCAGCCCCAGCATTTT. It translates to CASRRQGNQPQHF. V gene TRBV6-5 combines with J gene TRBJ1-5; TRBD1 aligns across 7 bases. V shed 6 bases and J 4 bases; nucleotides not matched to a gene: 3. The CDR3 covers 13 residues. Germline V gene lookup returns CDR1 MNHEY and CDR2 SVGAGI.

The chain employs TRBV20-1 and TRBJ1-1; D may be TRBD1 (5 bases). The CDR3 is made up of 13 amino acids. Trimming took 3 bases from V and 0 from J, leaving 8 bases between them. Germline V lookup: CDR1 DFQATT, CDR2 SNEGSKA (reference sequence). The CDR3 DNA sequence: TGCAGTGCTAGTGGAGGGGTGAACACTGAAGCTTTCTTT. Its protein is CSASGGVNTEAFF.

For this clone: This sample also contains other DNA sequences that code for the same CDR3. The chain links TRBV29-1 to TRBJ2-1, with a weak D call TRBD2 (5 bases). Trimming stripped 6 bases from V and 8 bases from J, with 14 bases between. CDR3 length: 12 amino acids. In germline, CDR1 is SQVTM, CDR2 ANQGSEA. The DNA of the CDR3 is TGCAGCGTCAGGACTGGTGGCGATGAGCAGTTCTTC. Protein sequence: CSVRTGGDEQFF.

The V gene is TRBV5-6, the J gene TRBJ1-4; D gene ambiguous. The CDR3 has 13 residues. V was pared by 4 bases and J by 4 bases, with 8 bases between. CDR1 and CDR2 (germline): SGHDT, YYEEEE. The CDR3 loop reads CASSGEGNEKLFF. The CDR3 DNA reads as TGTGCCAGCAGCGGCGAGGGTAATGAAAAACTGTTTTTT.

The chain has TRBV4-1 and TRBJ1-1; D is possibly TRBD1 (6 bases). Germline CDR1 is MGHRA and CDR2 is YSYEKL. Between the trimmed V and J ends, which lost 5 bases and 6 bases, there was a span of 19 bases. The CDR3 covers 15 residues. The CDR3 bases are TGCGCCAGCAGCAAACAGGGTTGGGGGTCCGCTGAAGCTTTCTTT. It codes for CASSKQGWGSAEAFF.

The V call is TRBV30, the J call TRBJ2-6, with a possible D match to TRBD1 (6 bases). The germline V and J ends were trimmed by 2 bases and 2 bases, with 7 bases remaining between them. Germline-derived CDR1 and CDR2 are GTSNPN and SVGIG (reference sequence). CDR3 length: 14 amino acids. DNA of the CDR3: TGTGCCTGGAGTCGGACAGCTGGGGCCAACGTCCTGACTTTC. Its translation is CAWSRTAGANVLTF.

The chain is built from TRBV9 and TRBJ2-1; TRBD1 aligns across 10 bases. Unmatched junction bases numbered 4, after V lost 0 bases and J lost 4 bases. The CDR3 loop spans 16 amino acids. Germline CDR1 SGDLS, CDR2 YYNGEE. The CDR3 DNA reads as TGTGCCAGCAGCGTAGCCGGGACAGGGGTGTACAATGAGCAGTTCTTC. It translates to CASSVAGTGVYNEQFF. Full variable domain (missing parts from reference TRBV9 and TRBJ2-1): DSGVTQTPKHLITATGQRVTLRCSPRSGDLSVYWYQQSLDQGLQFLIQYYNGEERAKGNILERFSAQQFPDLHSELNLSSLELGDSALYFCASSVAGTGVYNEQFFGPGTRLTVL.

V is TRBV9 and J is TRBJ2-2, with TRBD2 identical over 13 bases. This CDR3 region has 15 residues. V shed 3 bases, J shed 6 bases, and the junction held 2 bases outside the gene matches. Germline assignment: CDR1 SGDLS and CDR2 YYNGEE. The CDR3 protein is CASSAGTSGAGELFF. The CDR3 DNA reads TGTGCCAGCAGCGCCGGGACTAGCGGGGCCGGGGAGCTGTTTTTT.

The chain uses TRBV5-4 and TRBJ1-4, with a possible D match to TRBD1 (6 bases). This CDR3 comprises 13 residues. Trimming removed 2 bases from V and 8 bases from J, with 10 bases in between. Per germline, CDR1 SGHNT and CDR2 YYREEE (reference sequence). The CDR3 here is CASSLTGREKLFF. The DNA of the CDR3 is TGTGCCAGCAGCTTAACAGGGCGGGAAAAACTGTTTTTT.

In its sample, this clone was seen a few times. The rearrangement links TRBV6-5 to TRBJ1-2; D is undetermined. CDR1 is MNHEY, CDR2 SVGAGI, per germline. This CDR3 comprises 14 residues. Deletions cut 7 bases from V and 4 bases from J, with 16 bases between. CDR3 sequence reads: CASTHGGQAYGYTF. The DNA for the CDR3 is TGTGCCAGCACCCACGGCGGGCAGGCCTATGGCTACACCTTC.

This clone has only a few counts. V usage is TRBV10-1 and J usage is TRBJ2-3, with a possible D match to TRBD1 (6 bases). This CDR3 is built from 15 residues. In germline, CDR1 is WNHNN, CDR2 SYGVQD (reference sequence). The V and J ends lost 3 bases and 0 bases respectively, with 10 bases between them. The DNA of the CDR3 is TGCGCCAGCAGTGACGGGACATATAGCACAGATACGCAGTATTTT. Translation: CASSDGTYSTDTQYF.

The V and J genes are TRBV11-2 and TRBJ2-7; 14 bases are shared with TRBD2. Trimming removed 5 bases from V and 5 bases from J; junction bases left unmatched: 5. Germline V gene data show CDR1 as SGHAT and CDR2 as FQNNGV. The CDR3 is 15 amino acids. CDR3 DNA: TGTGCCAGCAGCACGGGACTAGCGGGAGTCCACGAGCAGTACTTC. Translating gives CASSTGLAGVHEQYF.

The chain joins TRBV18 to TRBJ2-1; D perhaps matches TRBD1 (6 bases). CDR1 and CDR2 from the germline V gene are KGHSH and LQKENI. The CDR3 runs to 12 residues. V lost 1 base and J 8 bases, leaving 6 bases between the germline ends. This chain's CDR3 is CASSPQGDEQFF. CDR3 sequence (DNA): TGTGCCAGCTCACCACAGGGGGATGAGCAGTTCTTC.

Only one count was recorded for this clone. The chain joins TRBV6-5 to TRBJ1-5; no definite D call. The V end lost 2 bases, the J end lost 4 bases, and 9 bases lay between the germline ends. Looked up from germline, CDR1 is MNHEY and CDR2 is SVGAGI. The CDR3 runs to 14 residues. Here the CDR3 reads CASSYAATNQPQHF. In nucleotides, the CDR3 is TGTGCCAGCAGTTACGCGGCCACTAATCAGCCCCAGCATTTT.